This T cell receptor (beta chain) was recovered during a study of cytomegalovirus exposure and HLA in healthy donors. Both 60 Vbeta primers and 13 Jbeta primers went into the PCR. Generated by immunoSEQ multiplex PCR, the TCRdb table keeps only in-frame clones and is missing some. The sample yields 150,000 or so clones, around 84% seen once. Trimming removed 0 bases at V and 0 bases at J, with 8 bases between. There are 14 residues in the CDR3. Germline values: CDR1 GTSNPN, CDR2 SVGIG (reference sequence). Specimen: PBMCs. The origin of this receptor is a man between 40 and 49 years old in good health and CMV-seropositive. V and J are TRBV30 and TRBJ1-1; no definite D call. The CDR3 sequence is CAWSVPPLNTEAFF. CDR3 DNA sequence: TGTGCCTGGAGTGTCCCCCCATTGAACACTGAAGCTTTCTTT. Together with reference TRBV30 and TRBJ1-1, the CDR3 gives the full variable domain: SQTIHQWPATLVQPVGSPLSLECTVEGTSNPNLYWYRQAAGRGLQLLFYSVGIGQISSEVPQNLSASRPQDRQFILSSKKLLLSDSGFYLCAWSVPPLNTEAFFGQGTRLTVV.